These T cell receptor beta chains were read from a single sample in a study of blood T cell repertoires in COVID-19. Sequencing used immunoSEQ multiplex PCR; TCRdb keeps in-frame clones, though not all of them. The sample has about 240,000 clones, around 87% seen once. Sequencing input: PBMCs or T cells enriched from blood (not recorded which). The receptors originated from a woman between 40 and 50 years old with acute COVID-19. Each CDR3 is given with its conserved first and last residue. The order of the fields is CDR3 DNA, CDR3 protein, clone size, D gene, V gene, J gene. D genes are given only for firm matches. The size of a clone is reported for some rows only, either as once, few or many, or as a class for expanded clones.

TGCAGCGTCGCTGCGGTTACTTATGGCTACACCTTC	CSVAAVTYGYTF	-	-	TRBV29-1	TRBJ1-2
TGCGCCAGCAGCCGTGGGACTACCAACACCGGGGAGCTGTTTTTT	CASSRGTTNTGELFF	-	TRBD2	TRBV4-1	TRBJ2-2
TGTGCCAGCAGTTTTACGGGTTCTAGCTTTGGCTACACCTTC	CASSFTGSSFGYTF	-	-	TRBV28	TRBJ1-2
TGTGCCAGCAGACGGACAGGGGTCGGCTACACCTTC	CASRRTGVGYTF	few	TRBD1	TRBV2	TRBJ1-2
TGTGCCAGCAGAGCAAGAGGGACAGGTGAGCAGTTCTTC	CASRARGTGEQFF	-	TRBD1	TRBV12-3/TRBV12-4	TRBJ2-1
TGTGCCTCTGGGGACAGGGGAACTTACAATGAGCAGTTCTTC	CASGDRGTYNEQFF	few	TRBD1	TRBV6-5	TRBJ2-1
TGCGCCAGCAGTCAATCGAGGGCGGGTTGTAGGCCCCAGCATTTT	CASSQSRAGCRPQHF	-	-	TRBV23-1	TRBJ1-5
TGTGCCAGCAGCCAATTAGCGGGTTCTAATCCCTACGAGCAGTACTTC	CASSQLAGSNPYEQYF	-	TRBD2	TRBV14	TRBJ2-7
TGTGCCAGCTCACCCCGACGGACTAGCGGGGAAGCGAACACCGGGGAGCTGTTTTTT	CASSPRRTSGEANTGELFF	-	TRBD2	TRBV18	TRBJ2-2
TGTGCCAGCAGTGAACCCCTGGGACTAGCGGGAGAGAAAGAGACCCAGTACTTC	CASSEPLGLAGEKETQYF	-	TRBD2	TRBV25-1	TRBJ2-5
TGCGCCAGCAGCCAGCAGGGACTGGTCTATGGCTACACCTTC	CASSQQGLVYGYTF	few	-	TRBV4-1	TRBJ1-2
TGCGCCAGCAGCTTGCTCAATGAGCAGTTCTTC	CASSLLNEQFF	-	-	TRBV5-1	TRBJ2-1
TGTGCCAGTAGCTACGGGAACACTGAAGCTTTCTTT	CASSYGNTEAFF	-	-	TRBV19	TRBJ1-1
TGTGCCAGCAGTTTAGTACGTCGGGATATTCAGTACTTC	CASSLVRRDIQYF	once	-	TRBV27	TRBJ2-4
TGTGCCAGCAGCCCCGAAGGGGGGACAGGGGGTACAGATACGCAGTATTTT	CASSPEGGTGGTDTQYF	-	TRBD1	TRBV5-4	TRBJ2-3
TGTGCCAGCAGCCAAGGCCCGGCAGGGTATGGCTACACCTTC	CASSQGPAGYGYTF	once	-	TRBV3-1/TRBV3-2	TRBJ1-2
TGTGCCACCAGTGATTCAGGTTCAGACACTGAAGCTTTCTTT	CATSDSGSDTEAFF	-	-	TRBV24-1	TRBJ1-1
TGTGCCAGCAGCCAAGAGCTTACTAGCGGGAATCCCTACGAGCAGTACTTC	CASSQELTSGNPYEQYF	-	TRBD2	TRBV3-1/TRBV3-2	TRBJ2-7
TGTGCCAGTAGCCGAGTTGGTAATGAGCAGTTCTTC	CASSRVGNEQFF	-	-	TRBV19	TRBJ2-1
TGTGCCAGCAGTGACCTTTCGGGGAACCAAGAGACCCAGTACTTC	CASSDLSGNQETQYF	-	-	TRBV6-1	TRBJ2-5
TGTGCCAGCAGCTTAGGAGGCGAAACAGGAGAACTGTTTTTT	CASSLGGETGELFF	-	-	TRBV7-9	TRBJ1-4
TGTGCCAGCAGTTACTCGTCCGAGGGCGAGCAGTACTTC	CASSYSSEGEQYF	-	-	TRBV6-5	TRBJ2-7
TGTGCCAGTAGTAAGGGACTATCTGCTGAGCAGTTCTTC	CASSKGLSAEQFF	-	TRBD2	TRBV19	TRBJ2-1
TGTGCCAGCAGTGAAGGCAGGGGCCGGAATTCACCCCTCCACTTT	CASSEGRGRNSPLHF	-	-	TRBV2	TRBJ1-6
TGCGCCAGCAGTGAGTCTCCAGGGGAGGGGGCCAAAAACATTCAGTACTTC	CASSESPGEGAKNIQYF	-	-	TRBV10-2	TRBJ2-4
TGTGCCAGCAGCCACTTGACTAGCGGGAGTCCCAATTCAGCCTACGAGCAGTACTTC	CASSHLTSGSPNSAYEQYF	-	TRBD2	TRBV3-1/TRBV3-2	TRBJ2-7
TGTGCCAGCAGTATCCGGGGGGGGAACACTGAAGCTTTCTTT	CASSIRGGNTEAFF	-	-	TRBV2	TRBJ1-1
TGTGCCAGCAGCCAATCGAAGCCAGGTGGTAATCAGCCCCAGCATTTT	CASSQSKPGGNQPQHF	-	-	TRBV3-1/TRBV3-2	TRBJ1-5
TGTGCCAGTAGTATTGGTGGGAGTCATGAGCAGTTCTTC	CASSIGGSHEQFF	-	-	TRBV19	TRBJ2-1
TGTGCCTGGAGTGCCCCTGGGCAGGGGGTAGGTGGCTACACCTTC	CAWSAPGQGVGGYTF	-	TRBD1	TRBV30	TRBJ1-2
TGCGCCAGCAGCGTAACCGGGACTCCCGGCGGGGTCGGGGAGCTGTTTTTT	CASSVTGTPGGVGELFF	-	-	TRBV5-1	TRBJ2-2
TGCAGCGTAGCCGGGACAGGGACCTCCTACGAGCAGTACTTC	CSVAGTGTSYEQYF	-	TRBD1	TRBV29-1	TRBJ2-7
TGTGCCAGCAGTCACGACATTTCCTATAAGGAGCAGTTCTTC	CASSHDISYKEQFF	-	-	TRBV2	TRBJ2-1
TGCGCCAGTGCCGGGACAAGGAACACCGGGGAGCTGTTTTTT	CASAGTRNTGELFF	once	-	TRBV5-1	TRBJ2-2
TGTGCCAGCAGCGAGGGAGCTGATGGCACTGAAGCTTTCTTT	CASSEGADGTEAFF	many	-	TRBV9	TRBJ1-1
TGTGCCACCAGCAGATTTCGCACTAGCGGGAGTATAAAGACCCAGTACTTC	CATSRFRTSGSIKTQYF	-	TRBD2	TRBV15	TRBJ2-5
TGTGCCAGCAGTTCTGCCGGCGGCAGCACAGATACGCAGTATTTT	CASSSAGGSTDTQYF	-	-	TRBV9	TRBJ2-3
TGTGCCAGCTCACCATCGGCAGGTCGGCCCCAGCATTTT	CASSPSAGRPQHF	-	-	TRBV18	TRBJ1-5
TGTGCCAGCAGCCCCCGACAGGACTCTGGGGCCAACGTCCTGACTTTC	CASSPRQDSGANVLTF	once	-	TRBV9	TRBJ2-6
TGCAGCGTGACCACGACTAGCGTGAATACGCAGTATTTT	CSVTTTSVNTQYF	-	TRBD2	TRBV29-1	TRBJ2-3
TGCGCCAGCAGCTTCGCTAGCGGGGAACAAGAGACCCAGTACTTC	CASSFASGEQETQYF	-	TRBD2	TRBV5-1	TRBJ2-5
TGTGCCAGCAGAACAGGACTAGCGGAGACCTACGAGCAGTACTTC	CASRTGLAETYEQYF	-	TRBD2	TRBV11-2	TRBJ2-7
TGTGCCAGCAGTGAATTAGCGGGAGAGGCGAATACGCAGTATTTT	CASSELAGEANTQYF	-	TRBD2	TRBV25-1	TRBJ2-3
TGCAGTGCTAGTCCGGGACAGGTATATGAGCAGTTCTTC	CSASPGQVYEQFF	-	TRBD1	TRBV20-1	TRBJ2-1
TGTGCCAGCAGCCCGAGGCGGGGGGACACAGATACGCAGTATTTT	CASSPRRGDTDTQYF	-	TRBD2	TRBV7-9	TRBJ2-3
TGTGCCAGCAGCTACACCGGGACAGGGGGTTACGAGCAGTACTTC	CASSYTGTGGYEQYF	-	TRBD1	TRBV7-2	TRBJ2-7
TGTGCCAGCACCCCGACTAGCGGGACTAGCACAGATACGCAGTATTTT	CASTPTSGTSTDTQYF	-	-	TRBV21-1	TRBJ2-3
TGTGCCAGCAGCTACCTGACTAGCGGGAGGGATGAGCAGTTCTTC	CASSYLTSGRDEQFF	-	TRBD2	TRBV5-6	TRBJ2-1
TGTGCCAGCAACAATATGGGGGGTGTAGAGACTGAAGCTTTCTTT	CASNNMGGVETEAFF	few	-	TRBV6-5	TRBJ1-1
TGTGCCAGCAGTCCTAAAGACAGCCACTTCAACACTGAAGCTTTCTTT	CASSPKDSHFNTEAFF	-	-	TRBV14	TRBJ1-1
TGTGCCAGCTCACGAGTCGGACACGACACTGAAGCTTTCTTT	CASSRVGHDTEAFF	-	-	TRBV18	TRBJ1-1